The text below deals with one TCR beta chain. The sample belongs to a study of blood T cell repertoires in COVID-19. Sequencing was performed with immunoSEQ multiplex PCR; in TCRdb, only in-frame clones are kept and a portion is missing. The table has around 370,000 clones, roughly 90% seen once. This CDR3 has 15 residues. Trimming left V 4 bases short and J 4 bases short, with 15 bases between. Germline V gene lookup returns CDR1 SGHKS and CDR2 YYEKEE (reference sequence). This chain connects TRBV5-5 to TRBJ1-3; D perhaps matches TRBD1 (6 bases). The receptor's source is a man between 18 and 29 years old with active or convalescent COVID-19. Sequenced: peripheral blood. The CDR3 nucleotides are TGTGCCAGCAGCAACGAACAGGGCATCGGAAACACCATATATTTT. It specifies CASSNEQGIGNTIYF. Complete variable domain (other parts from reference TRBV5-5 and TRBJ1-3): DAGVTQSPTHLIKTRGQQVTLRCSPISGHKSVSWYQQVLGQGPQFIFQYYEKEERGRGNFPDRFSARQFPNYSSELNVNALLLGDSALYLCASSNEQGIGNTIYFGEGSWLTVV.